These 21 T cell receptor beta chains originate from one sample sequenced in a study of Graves' ophthalmopathy and Graves' hyperthyroidism. For repertoire sequencing, the TCR beta CDR3 regions were amplified from RNA transcripts. RT-PCR with HTBI primers came first, then second-round multiplex PCR. TCRdb re-analysed the multiplex PCR reads in MiXCR, keeping a single row per CDR3 protein. Of approximately 380,000 distinct CDR3 sequences listed, roughly 20% are singletons. Sample: peripheral blood. These receptors were taken from a woman between 18 and 29 years old with stable Graves' hyperthyroidism.

This clonotype has only a few counts. The chain combines TRBV7-9 with TRBJ2-5, with a possible D match to TRBD2 (6 bases). The ends were cut back, 2 bases at V and 4 bases at J, with 14 bases in the middle. The CDR3 has 15 residues. The germline CDR1 and CDR2 sequences are SEHNR and FQNEAQ (reference sequence). Written as DNA, the CDR3 is TGTGCCAGCAGCTTATCCCGGACTATGGGAGAGACCCAGTACTTC. Its protein product is CASSLSRTMGETQYF. Filled out from reference TRBV7-9 and TRBJ2-5, the complete variable domain reads DTGVSQNPRHKITKRGQNVTFRCDPISEHNRLYWYRQTLGQGPEFLTYFQNEAQLEKSRLLSDRFSAERPKGSFSTLEIQRTEQGDSAMYLCASSLSRTMGETQYFGPGTRLLVL.

In this sample, this clonotype turned up many times. This chain uses TRBV5-6 with TRBJ2-7; maybe TRBD2 (5 bases). Germline V gene sequence: CDR1 SGHDT, CDR2 YYEEEE. V was shortened by 4 bases and J by 2 bases, with 19 bases between the two germline ends. The CDR3 contains 16 residues. In nucleotides, the CDR3 is TGTGCCAGCAGCAGCCTCCACGGGATTCGGACCTACGAGCAGTACTTC. This sequence encodes CASSSLHGIRTYEQYF. The full variable domain, its missing parts supplied by reference TRBV5-6 and TRBJ2-7, is DAGVTQSPTHLIKTRGQQVTLRCSPKSGHDTVSWYQQALGQGPQFIFQYYEEEERQRGNFPDRFSGHQFPNYSSELNVNALLLGDSALYLCASSSLHGIRTYEQYFGPGTRLTVT.

The chain carries TRBV6-1 and TRBJ1-2; D is unresolved. From germline, CDR1 is MNHNS and CDR2 SASEGT. CDR3 length: 14 residues. Between the trimmed V and J ends, which lost 1 base and 7 bases, there was a span of 13 bases. CDR3 coding DNA: TGTGCCAGCAGTGAAGTGGTTACGGGCGGTGGCTACACCTTC. It encodes CASSEVVTGGGYTF.

This clonotype was seen a handful of times. This may arise from a read error, as a much more abundant clone is one base away. The genes are TRBV5-1 and TRBJ2-7; no definite D call. The CDR3 is 14 amino acids. Per the germline V gene, CDR1 is SGHRS and CDR2 is YFSETQ. The CDR3 sequence: CAISLGQPSYEQYF. DNA of the CDR3: TGCGCCATCAGCTTGGGTCAGCCCTCCTACGAGCAGTACTTC.

This clonotype appeared many times. This rearrangement joins TRBV6-2 or TRBV6-3 to TRBJ2-3; 8 bases align to TRBD1. From germline, CDR1 is MNHEY and CDR2 SVGEGT. This CDR3 has 13 residues. V was pared by 6 bases and J by 3 bases, with 2 bases of the junction left unmatched. The chain's CDR3 is CASRRQGTDTQYF. CDR3 DNA sequence: TGTGCCAGCAGACGACAGGGGACAGATACGCAGTATTTT.

The sample holds many counts of this clonotype. The chain employs TRBV13 and TRBJ1-4; D is ambiguous. With 4 bases removed from V and 6 bases from J, the gap between germline ends came to 9 bases. Germline V lookup: CDR1 PRHDT, CDR2 FYEKMQ (reference sequence). The CDR3 contains 13 residues. The chain's CDR3 is CASSYHGDEKLFF. The DNA for the CDR3 is TGTGCCAGCAGCTACCACGGGGATGAAAAACTGTTTTTT.

This clonotype occurred many times. This chain joins TRBV7-2 and TRBJ2-7; 10 bases are shared with TRBD2. The germline CDR1 and CDR2 sequences are SGHTA and FQGNSA. The CDR3 loop spans 19 amino acids. V lost 5 bases and J lost 0; bases outside the gene matches: 16. CDR3 bases: TGTGCCAGCAGCCCAGTCGGGACTTATCAGCGGGAGGGCTCCTACGAGCAGTACTTC. This codes for CASSPVGTYQREGSYEQYF.

This clonotype has a handful of counts. V gene TRBV3-1 combines with J gene TRBJ2-2, with 7 bases identical to TRBD2. The CDR3 is 16 residues long. Germline CDR1 and CDR2: LGHDT and YNNKEL (reference sequence). The trim removed 4 bases at V and 4 bases at J, leaving 9 bases unmatched. The CDR3 region is CASSLFGSGITGELFF. CDR3 bases: TGTGCCAGCAGCCTATTTGGCAGCGGGATCACCGGGGAGCTGTTTTTT.

This clonotype was detected ten times or more. The V call is TRBV7-2, the J call TRBJ2-5; D is unclear. Germline CDR1 and CDR2: SGHTA and FQGNSA. V lost 8 bases to trimming and J lost 4 bases, with 11 bases between them. The CDR3 contains 12 residues. CDR3 sequence (DNA): TGTGCCAGCGGAGAGAGTATAGAGACCCAGTACTTC. As protein: CASGESIETQYF.

At least ten counts were recorded for this clonotype. This chain joins TRBV4-3 and TRBJ1-2; D gene unclear. Trimming pared 0 bases from V and 4 bases from J, leaving 12 bases between. Germline CDR1 reads LGHNA; CDR2 reads YSLEER. The CDR3 covers 15 residues. The CDR3 spells CASSQDRQSFYGYTF. The CDR3 DNA sequence: TGCGCCAGCAGCCAAGATAGGCAGAGCTTCTATGGCTACACCTTC.

This clonotype has ten or more counts. CDR3 nucleotide sequence: TGTGCCAGCAGTTCGGGGGGGCGGAGAATGAACACTGAAGCTTTCTTT. This sequence encodes CASSSGGRRMNTEAFF. The chain is built from TRBV12-3 or TRBV12-4 and TRBJ1-1, with a weak D call TRBD1 (6 bases). The CDR3 is made up of 16 amino acids. Trimming left V 4 bases short and J 0 bases short, with 15 bases between.

The table lists this clonotype with many counts. The rearrangement links TRBV7-2 to TRBJ2-5; D unresolved. The germline V gene has CDR1 SGHTA and CDR2 FQGNSA. Trimming removed 4 bases from V and 3 bases from J, with 9 bases in between. This CDR3 has 13 residues. Here the CDR3 reads CASSSHAKETQYF. For the CDR3, the DNA is TGTGCCAGCAGCTCCCATGCGAAAGAGACCCAGTACTTC. Full variable domain (remainder filled in from reference TRBV7-2 and TRBJ2-5): GAGVSQSPSNKVTEKGKDVELRCDPISGHTALYWYRQSLGQGLEFLIYFQGNSAPDKSGLPSDRFSAERTGGSVSTLTIQRTQQEDSAVYLCASSSHAKETQYFGPGTRLLVL.

The chain uses TRBV27 and TRBJ2-7; possibly TRBD1 or TRBD2 for D (5 bases each). In germline, CDR1 is MNHEY, CDR2 SMNVEV (reference sequence). With 6 bases removed from V and 0 bases from J, the gap between germline ends came to 18 bases. The CDR3 runs to 16 residues. CDR3 bases: TGTGCCAGCAGCCTTCGGGGCGGCCTCAGCTCCTACGAGCAGTACTTC. Its protein product is CASSLRGGLSSYEQYF.

This clonotype was seen a few times. The rearrangement uses TRBV4-2 and TRBJ1-5, with D uncertain. The ends were cut back, 1 base at V and 4 bases at J, with 17 bases in the middle. Germline values: CDR1 LGHNA, CDR2 YNFKEQ. This CDR3 contains 17 residues. CDR3 sequence: CASSQAPGPRWNQPQHF. CDR3 DNA: TGTGCCAGCAGCCAAGCCCCCGGACCCCGATGGAATCAGCCCCAGCATTTT.

The V gene is TRBV7-6, the J gene TRBJ2-7, with 9 bases matching TRBD1. V lost 8 bases, J lost 5 bases, and 10 bases stayed unmatched. Per germline, CDR1 SGHVS and CDR2 FNYEAQ. The CDR3 is made up of 14 amino acids. This CDR3 is CASGAGQGIDEQYF. The CDR3 DNA is TGTGCCAGCGGCGCTGGACAGGGGATCGACGAGCAGTACTTC.

This sequence joins TRBV7-2 and TRBJ2-5; TRBD2 is a possible D gene (6 bases). This CDR3 contains 17 residues. Between the trimmed V and J ends, which lost 0 bases and 4 bases, there was a span of 18 bases. Per germline, CDR1 SGHTA and CDR2 FQGNSA. CDR3 protein: CASSLAPRGRSGETQYF. DNA for the CDR3: TGTGCCAGCAGCTTAGCCCCCCGGGGGAGGAGTGGAGAGACCCAGTACTTC.

V usage is TRBV3-1 and J usage is TRBJ2-7; possible D gene TRBD2, 6 bases. The CDR3 is 14 residues long. Germline values: CDR1 LGHDT, CDR2 YNNKEL (reference sequence). Deletions cut 1 base from V and 5 bases from J, with 12 bases between. This chain's CDR3 is CASSQGGTRDEQYF. In DNA form, the CDR3 reads TGTGCCAGCAGCCAAGGCGGGACTCGCGACGAGCAGTACTTC.

This clonotype was counted at least ten times. The chain is built from TRBV25-1 and TRBJ2-5; D is perhaps TRBD1 or TRBD2 (5 bases each). CDR1 and CDR2 from the germline V gene are MGHDK and SYGVNS. V lost 3 bases and J lost 7, with 18 bases in between. The CDR3 runs to 15 residues. CDR3 region: CASSESLVGVSTQYF. CDR3 in DNA: TGTGCCAGCAGTGAGTCCCTTGTGGGGGTGTCGACCCAGTACTTC.

This clonotype was observed at least ten times. V gene TRBV4-3 combines with J gene TRBJ1-1, with a weak D call TRBD1 (6 bases). Germline V gives CDR1 LGHNA, CDR2 YSLEER. There are 14 residues in the CDR3. Trimming cost V 3 bases and J 1 base, with 9 bases left between them. In nucleotides, the CDR3 is TGCGCCAGCAGCCATGGGACAACGAACACTGAAGCTTTCTTT. Amino acids: CASSHGTTNTEAFF.

In regard to this clonotype: A much larger clone lies one base from this, so it may be a read error. The chain joins TRBV7-6 to TRBJ1-6; D is unclear. The CDR3 extends over 14 amino acids. Germline lookup yields CDR1 SGHVS and CDR2 FNYEAQ. The CDR3 loop is CASSLEGGDSHLHF. The DNA for the CDR3 is TGTGCCAGCAGCTTAGAGGGAGGAGACTCACACCTCCACTTT.

This clonotype was seen many times. The chain joins TRBV27 to TRBJ1-1; tentative D call: TRBD1 (6 bases). V lost 5 bases and J lost 7, with 23 bases in between. Looked up from germline, CDR1 is MNHEY and CDR2 is SMNVEV (reference sequence). The CDR3 loop spans 16 amino acids. In DNA, the CDR3 is TGTGCCAGCAGTCCAACCCTCCCGGGCAGGGGCGGTGAAGCTTTCTTT. Its protein is CASSPTLPGRGGEAFF.